The clone carrying this TCR beta chain is a singleton in its sample. These data come from a study of technical replicates of blood from several donors. Germline V gene sequence: CDR1 LGHNA, CDR2 YSLEER. Trimming at V came to 0 bases and at J to 2 bases, leaving 8 bases not matched to a gene. The length of the CDR3 is 18 residues. TCRdb's table, derived via immunoSEQ multiplex PCR, lists solely in-frame clones and lacks some. The sample has roughly 70,000 clones; about 97% are singletons. The origin of this receptor is a human donor in good health. The chain employs TRBV4-3 and TRBJ2-3, with 10 bases that match TRBD2. The sequencing input was T cells isolated from PBMCs. DNA for the CDR3: TGCGCCAGCAGCCAAGAACGCCTGCTAGCGGGAGTCACAGATACGCAGTATTTT. Translating it yields CASSQERLLAGVTDTQYF.